This paragraph covers one T cell receptor (beta chain) sequence. Which antigen it targets is not known. The record has no base qualities; no much larger clone is one base away. The data belong to a study of T cells in Graves' hyperthyroidism and ophthalmopathy (dated by TCRdb to 2018 to 2020). With regard to the full study: Peripheral blood samples were taken at the time of initial diagnosis, prior to any treatment. The paper reports TCR Vbeta CDR3 sequencing of approximately 140 peripheral blood samples: some 41 ophthalmopathy, approximately 74 hyperthyroidism and approximately 17 progressor patients. Prospective prediction of ophthalmopathy was tested in an independent validation cohort consisting of roughly 19 hyperthyroidism patients and over 15 patients who later progressed to ophthalmopathy. In several Graves' hyperthyroidism patients, the study also compared T-cell repertoires from thyroid tissue with T-cell repertoires from blood. The approximately 95 discovery patients were divided at random into training and test sets in a 7:3 ratio. A discovery cohort of about a hundred patients, 43 with Graves' ophthalmopathy and 57 with stable Graves' hyperthyroidism, was used to find distinguishing TCR V-J signatures. Once sampling was done, hyperthyroidism patients were given methimazole at a starting dose of 30 mg daily, whereas ophthalmopathy patients were given high-dose intravenous methylprednisolone. Points the paper makes about the study in general: Most expanded thyroid clonotypes (frequency above 0.001) were also detected in blood, suggesting blood repertoires may reflect thyroid immune responses. Sample size was not statistically predetermined, and blinding of investigators to group allocation was not performed. In validation, the model predicted progression to ophthalmopathy with 65% to 71% sensitivity and over 72% specificity, a median of approximately 6.5 months before onset. In cross-validation, a model built on a 13 V-J signature told ophthalmopathy apart from stable hyperthyroidism with 85% to 90% sensitivity and about 81% specificity, and in testing the same model reached 80%/75%.

The TCR beta CDR3 regions were amplified from the RNA transcripts. A first-round RT-PCR of the TCR CDR3 used the HTBI primer set with the Qiagen OneStep RT-PCR kit. Libraries were constructed in a second round of multiplex PCR, after which size selection and purification were carried out. Libraries were sequenced paired-end with 100 bp reads on an Illumina HiSeq2000. Per the original workflow: SOAPnuke was used to process the raw data, throwing out any read that contained adapters or uncalled bases, had a mean Phred below 15, or lacked an exact constant-primer or identifier match. High-quality paired reads were merged using COPE v1.2.5, and each unique nucleotide sequence was defined as a clonotype. MiTCR v1.1 was used to align the clonotypes against IMGT TRBV, TRBD and TRBJ reference segments. Only V-J combinations with frequency above 0.0001, covering 99% to 99.2% of repertoires, were analysed. A TCS score was defined as the ratio between F50 (clonal expansion) and ExV (chaos), using BLOSUM62-based TCRdist between CDR3 peptides within each V-J. Welch's t-statistics and random forest reduced roughly 530 V-J features to 13, which were used in a naive Bayes classifier (R e1071). TCRdb itself trimmed the public reads at Q25 with fastp, ran MiXCR and retained productive beta chains. Each entry merges the rows of one CDR3 protein and shows their most common DNA and genes. TCRdb assigned the V and J calls; the authors' analysis was not used. This sample comprises 600,000 to 750,000 distinct CDR3 sequences, roughly 17% of them detected only once. Jointly, the top ten make up 15% to 19% of the sample.

A patient counted as having stable Graves' hyperthyroidism if no progression to ophthalmopathy occurred over 18 months of follow-up. Hyperthyroidism patients were aged 18 to 65 years and newly diagnosed, with disease duration of less than 2 months. The study excluded patients with uncontrolled infections, other autoimmune diseases, pregnancy or lactation. Diagnoses were established on the basis of clinical symptoms, serum thyroxine and TRAb, thyroid ultrasound, and orbital computed tomography. Ficoll-Paque density gradient centrifugation was used to isolate PBMCs from about 9 ml of fresh peripheral blood. Total RNA was extracted with Trizol reagent, and quality was checked on an Agilent 2100 Bioanalyzer. For this chain, trimming is 5 bases at the V end and 0 bases at the J end, and the number of junction bases without a gene match is 11. From cysteine to phenylalanine, the CDR3 is 17 amino acids long. Only the CDR3 DNA is retained, 51 bases long and in frame from the first base. The germline V gene (reference sequence) gives CDR1 as SGHKS and CDR2 as YYEKEE.

Recombination linked TRBV5-5 to TRBJ2-7; 10 bases in between match TRBD2. The sample comprised blood. This sequence was found in a man aged 50 to 60 with Graves' hyperthyroidism. For the CDR3, the sequence is CASSYGASGRGSYEQYF. The sequence in DNA is TGTGCCAGCAGTTACGGGGCTAGCGGGAGAGGCTCCTACGAGCAGTACTTC.